This TCR beta chain was observed in a study of cytomegalovirus exposure and HLA in healthy donors. Overall study findings and caveats: Reported performance of the classifier showed diagnosis of cytomegalovirus status with high specificity and sensitivity. For most TCR sequences rarity was the rule, although some public TCRs occurred in many donors. Among TCR beta chains, those listed as cytomegalovirus-associated numbered about 160.

To note about this clone: Its cognate antigen is unknown.

The CDR3 totals 14 residues. In germline, CDR1 is MNHEY, CDR2 SVGAGI. V dropped 6 bases and J dropped 7; count of bases not matched to a gene: 7. The method was immunoSEQ multiplex PCR; TCRdb's version includes in-frame clones alone and lacks a portion of them. The sample records a few hundred thousand clones, 80% to 90% being singletons. The genes are TRBV6-5 and TRBJ2-5; TRBD2 agrees at 11 bases. This clonotype was sampled from a young woman in good health and CMV-seronegative. Material: PBMCs. In nucleotides, the CDR3 is TGTGCCAGCAGCGGGACTAGCGGCGGGTGGACCCAGTACTTC. Translation: CASSGTSGGWTQYF.